This T cell receptor beta chain was identified during a study of B cell selection in AIRE deficiency (dated by TCRdb to about 2019). Regarding the research as a whole: Researchers compared TCRbeta repertoires of sorted blood CD4+ conventional T cells and regulatory T cells in AIRE-deficient patients with those in healthy controls. The TCR-sequenced cohort comprised roughly five AIRE-deficient APECED patients and roughly five healthy control donors.

The immunoSEQ platform was used to sequence the TCRbeta chains. Under the source paper's analysis protocol: Approximately 5.3x10^4 distinct TCRbeta sequences from patients and 9.56x10^4 from healthy donors were obtained from pooled Treg repertoires. Treg TCRbeta sequences found in two or more individuals were classed as public, and these public Treg TCRbeta sequences were then looked for in Tconv repertoires. To test for differences between groups, Mann-Whitney U tests with Bonferroni-Dunn correction were run in GraphPad Prism 7.03. This immuneACCESS table, as held by TCRdb, lists in-frame sequences with V and J called but not all clones. Of the missing ones, under half trace to an unresolved V gene in checked studies; the others have no known cause. D and trimming come from the DNA, and the V and J calls and clone size come from that table. This sample is represented by about 22,000 clones; less than 95% of them were singletons. The top ten hold 2% of the sample.

Counted from cysteine to phenylalanine, this CDR3 has 13 amino acids. The entry retains the CDR3 DNA only, 39 bases that are in frame from base 1. CDR1 KGHSH and CDR2 LQKENI were looked up in the germline V gene. Cut back by 3 bases and 0 bases, the V and J ends lie 3 bases apart. For this clone: Its antigen specificity is not known. Per-base qualities were not stored, and no clone one base away is much larger.

The study at large found these results: About a third of Treg TCRbeta sequences shared among healthy donors appeared in patient Tconv cells, suggesting diversion of Treg-biased clones into the Tconv compartment. Among about 3,700 shared Treg TCRbeta sequences, approximately 33% were shared exclusively among healthy donors and 9.3% exclusively among patients, which suggests that Treg selection is less efficient in the absence of AIRE. Shorter CDR3s were found in shared Treg sequences, reflecting a bias toward rearrangements containing few non-templated nucleotide insertions. Sequencing covered only TCRbeta chains, and 35% to 40% of shared healthy-donor Treg sequences were also present in healthy Tconv, possibly due to differing TCRalpha chains. In terms of TCRBV gene usage, CDR3 length and TCR diversity, Tconv and Treg cells from AIRE-deficient patients looked similar to Tconv and Treg cells from healthy donors.

Regulatory T cells were sorted as CD4+CD25hiCD127low/negative cells. AIRE-deficient patients had APECED syndrome. A FACSAria flow cytometer was used to sort the Tconv and Treg cells intended for TCRbeta sequencing. The sorted cells were collected in 5-ml round-bottom polystyrene tubes, and the dry cell pellets were frozen at -80 degrees C prior to sequencing. The specimen sequenced was Tregs sorted from PBMCs. The source is a human donor with AIRE deficiency. The chain is encoded by TRBV18 joined to TRBJ2-1; the D gene assignment is ambiguous. CDR3 protein: CASSPFSYNEQFF. The bases are TGTGCCAGCTCACCCTTCTCCTACAATGAGCAGTTCTTC.